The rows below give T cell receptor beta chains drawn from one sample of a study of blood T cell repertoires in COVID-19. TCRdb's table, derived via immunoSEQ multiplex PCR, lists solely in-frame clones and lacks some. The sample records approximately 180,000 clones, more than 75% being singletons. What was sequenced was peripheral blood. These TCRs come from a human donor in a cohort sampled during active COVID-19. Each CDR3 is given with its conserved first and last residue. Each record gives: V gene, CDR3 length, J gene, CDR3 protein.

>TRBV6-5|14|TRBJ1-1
CASSYRQWNTEAFF
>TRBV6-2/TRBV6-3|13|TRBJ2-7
CASSSRQTYEQYF
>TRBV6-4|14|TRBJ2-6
CASSQGSGANVLTF
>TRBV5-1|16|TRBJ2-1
CASSPGGAGGLDEQFF
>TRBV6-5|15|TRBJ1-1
CASSYSYQGNTEAFF
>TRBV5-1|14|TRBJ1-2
CASRGGGPDYGYTF
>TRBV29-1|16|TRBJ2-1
CSVEATSGGVYNEQFF
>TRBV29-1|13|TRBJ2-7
CSVVWQGVYEQYF
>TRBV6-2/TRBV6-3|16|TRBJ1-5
CASSHRDRLEGQPQHF
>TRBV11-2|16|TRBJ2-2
CASSLNRLPNTGELFF
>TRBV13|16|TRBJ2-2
CASSFTGGGRTGELFF
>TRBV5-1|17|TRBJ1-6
CASSTFIRQRNNSPLHF
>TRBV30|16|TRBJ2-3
CAWSVRVRTSTDTQYF
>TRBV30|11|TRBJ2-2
CACSGGGELFF
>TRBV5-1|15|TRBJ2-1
CASSLPSVLYNEQFF
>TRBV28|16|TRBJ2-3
CASSLNPGGGTDTQYF
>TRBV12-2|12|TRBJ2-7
CASRPQGNEQYF
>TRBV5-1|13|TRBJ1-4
CASSLAADKKLFF
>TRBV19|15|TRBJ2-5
CASSIGLPKGETQYF
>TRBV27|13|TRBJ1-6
CAPEAEGNSPLHF
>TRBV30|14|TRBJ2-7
CAWSAGTGSYEQYF
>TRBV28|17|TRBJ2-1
CASSSWGLAGALNEQFF
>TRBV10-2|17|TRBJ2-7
CASSEPNRKIAFYEQYF
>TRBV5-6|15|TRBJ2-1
CASSPGTDPRNEQFF
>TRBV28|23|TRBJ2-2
CASSFVPGPTLRRENKDTGELFF
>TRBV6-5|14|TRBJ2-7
CASSYSRGNDEQYF
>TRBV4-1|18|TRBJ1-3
CASSQGTGMILGGNTIYF
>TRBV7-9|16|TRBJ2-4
CASSLGAGLAKNIQYF
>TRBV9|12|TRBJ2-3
CASSVRADTQYF
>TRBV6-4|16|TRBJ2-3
CASSDSSGTSTDTQYF
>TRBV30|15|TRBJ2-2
CAWAPGSANTGELFF
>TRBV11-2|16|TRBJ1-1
CASSLDAKGPGTEAFF
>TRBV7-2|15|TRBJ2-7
CASSRGRATSYEQYF
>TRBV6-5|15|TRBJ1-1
CASSYSRTLNTEAFF